Described below is a single T cell receptor (beta chain) sequence and its context. Its antigen is unknown. V was clipped by 5 bases and J by 5 bases; unmatched bases: 12. The CDR3 length is 16 residues. Germline V gives CDR1 LNHDA, CDR2 SQIVND (reference sequence). The time point denotes: 2015-2016 season, 7 days after influenza vaccination. Assay: immunoSEQ multiplex PCR; the TCRdb copy retains only in-frame clones and omits some. Of 6,500 to 8,000 clones in the sample, almost 85% were seen once. This entry comes from a study of follicular helper T cells after annual influenza vaccination. Study findings and constraints: Only roughly 8.5-23% of analyzed cells yielded productive TCRB sequences. Day 7 ICOS+CD38+ clones were most often found later in ICOS-CD38- cTfh cells. For non-cTfh compartments, undersampling could not be ruled out.

The chain couples TRBV19 to TRBJ1-1; TRBD1 matches at 9 bases. The source of this sequence is an adult who received the influenza vaccine. Specimen: CXCR5- memory CD4+ T cells sorted from blood, collected 7 days after influenza vaccination. CDR3 loop: CASSLRQGDRQTEAFF. For the CDR3, the DNA is TGTGCCAGTAGTCTTCGACAGGGGGACCGTCAAACTGAAGCTTTCTTT.